This T cell receptor (beta chain) was profiled in a study of CD8+CD57+ T cells in acquired aplastic anemia. The length of the CDR3 is 16 residues. The V end lost 0 bases, the J end lost 1 base, and 12 bases lay between the germline ends. In germline, CDR1 is DFQATT, CDR2 SNEGSKA (reference sequence). On this clonotype: The antigen remains unidentified.

Study-wide findings and caveats: In CD8+ cells, Simpson's diversity showed no significant difference between patients and controls. Comparison of patients with controls identified roughly 30 shared CD8+ CDR3 sequences. Patient-derived CD8+CD57+ populations exhibited diminished diversity relative to total CD4+ and CD8+ pools.

Profiling of TCR beta VDJ combinations and CDR3 sequences used genomic DNA as template. TCRdb analysed the reads with MiXCR anew, one entry per CDR3 protein. The sample comprises about 20,000 distinct CDR3 sequences, approximately 39% of which are singletons, and about 89% rests with the top ten. Sequencing involved patients with CD8+CD57+ cell expansion previously shown by flow cytometry. Only about 15% of the 12 patients also had CD8+CD57+ effector memory cells sequenced. The specimen sequenced was CD8+CD57+ T cells sorted from PBMCs. The subset denotes: bead-enriched CD8+CD57+ effector memory T cells from SAA patients. The receptor comes from a human donor with aplastic anemia. This chain joins TRBV20-1 and TRBJ2-2; D uncertain. CDR3 coding DNA: TGCAGTGCTAGAGATAAGCGCGGAAGGAACACCGGGGAGCTGTTTTTT. It specifies CSARDKRGRNTGELFF.